These 3 T cell receptor beta chains were all obtained from the same sample, sequenced in a study. TCRdb used MiXCR to reprocess the 5' RACE reads, holding one entry per CDR3 protein. This sample has just under 6,000 distinct CDR3 sequences, with around 59% found just once. The sample comprised naive CD4+ T cells sorted from blood. The subset is: naive CD4+ T cells, CD4+CD45RA+CD25-. These receptors all stem from a female donor with breast cancer.

This chain connects TRBV7-7 to TRBJ2-5; a weak D match, TRBD1 (5 bases). V was trimmed by 2 bases and J by 5 bases, leaving 9 bases between them. The CDR3 contains 13 residues. Looked up from germline, CDR1 is SSHAT and CDR2 is FNYEAQ (reference sequence). The chain's CDR3 is CASSLTGVETQYF. The CDR3 nucleotides read TGTGCCAGCAGCTTAACAGGAGTGGAGACCCAGTACTTC.

The chain joins TRBV7-8 to TRBJ1-5; no clear D gene. The germline V gene encodes CDR1 SGHVS and CDR2 FQNEAQ. Trimming shortened V by 1 base and J by 5 bases, and 15 bases separated the two germline ends. The CDR3 consists of 16 residues. CDR3 DNA sequence: TGTGCCAGCAGCTTAGAATATAGCCATACGGATCAGCCCCAGCATTTT. Protein sequence: CASSLEYSHTDQPQHF. Full variable domain (missing parts from reference TRBV7-8 and TRBJ1-5): GAGVSQSPRYKVAKRGQDVALRCDPISGHVSLFWYQQALGQGPEFLTYFQNEAQLDKSGLPSDRFFAERPEGSVSTLKIQRTQQEDSAVYLCASSLEYSHTDQPQHFGDGTRLSIL.

The chain is built from TRBV6-2 or TRBV6-3 and TRBJ1-2, with D perhaps matching TRBD1 (6 bases). The V end was cut by 0 bases, the J end by 4 bases, with 15 bases between. The germline V gene encodes CDR1 MNHEY and CDR2 SVGEGT. The CDR3 has 16 residues. Written as DNA, the CDR3 is TGTGCCAGCAGTTACTCGATTGAGGACAGTTCCTATGGCTACACCTTC. Protein sequence: CASSYSIEDSSYGYTF.